The 31 T cell receptor beta chains in this list originate from one sample, sequenced in a study of liver allograft versus peripheral blood T cells. Study as a whole: The study compared liver allograft T cell receptor repertoires against peripheral blood repertoires of liver transplant recipients.

TCRdb reanalysed the reads using MiXCR and keeps one entry per CDR3 protein. The sample consists of fewer than 2,000 distinct CDR3 sequences, approximately 16% of them appearing once. All receptors come from a human patient who had a liver transplant. Part of the T cell pool may stem from the graft donor.

This clonotype is judged medium-sized. The chain employs TRBV20-1 and TRBJ2-7; TRBD2 matches at 8 bases. The CDR3 consists of 14 residues. Looked up from germline, CDR1 is DFQATT and CDR2 is SNEGSKA (reference sequence). V was clipped by 4 bases and J by 2 bases; unmatched bases: 7. Written as DNA, the CDR3 is TGCAGTGCTATGACTAGCGCGACGACCTACGAGCAGTACTTC. Its protein is CSAMTSATTYEQYF.

This clonotype is medium-sized (0.01 to 0.1%) in the sample. This chain joins TRBV5-6 and TRBJ1-2, with 11 bases matching TRBD1. After removal of 2 bases from V and 2 bases from J, the junction contained 8 bases not matched to a gene. CDR3 length: 17 amino acids. Germline CDR1 is SGHDT and CDR2 is YYEEEE. This CDR3 is CASSLLWDRGENYGYTF. The CDR3 DNA sequence: TGTGCCAGCAGCTTATTATGGGACAGGGGGGAGAACTATGGCTACACCTTC.

Relative to its sample, this clonotype is medium-sized. V gene TRBV20-1 combines with J gene TRBJ2-1; TRBD2 matches at 12 bases. The CDR3 is made up of 17 amino acids. V lost 3 bases, J lost 0 bases, and 6 bases stayed unmatched. Per the germline V gene, CDR1 is DFQATT and CDR2 is SNEGSKA (reference sequence). The CDR3 spells CSASTSGRSISYNEQFF. The CDR3 DNA is TGCAGTGCTAGTACTAGCGGGAGGTCAATCTCCTACAATGAGCAGTTCTTC.

In this sample, this clonotype turned up a few times. The rearrangement uses TRBV11-3 and TRBJ2-7, with a possible D match to TRBD1 (6 bases). Germline V gene sequence: CDR1 SGHNT, CDR2 YENEEA. V was clipped by 5 bases and J by 5 bases, with 13 bases between them. This CDR3 region has 13 residues. The DNA for the CDR3 is TGTGCCAGCAGCATGAGGGGGTTTCACGAGCAGTACTTC. Translated, it gives CASSMRGFHEQYF.

This clonotype was seen a handful of times. CDR3 amino acids: CASRASGIGIDTQYF. The CDR3 nucleotides are TGTGCCAGCAGAGCTAGCGGGATAGGGATAGATACGCAGTATTTT. This chain joins TRBV2 and TRBJ2-3, with 9 bases that match TRBD2. The V gene's germline CDR1 is SNHLY and CDR2 FYNNEI. The CDR3 is 15 residues long. Trimming removed 6 bases from V and 5 bases from J; junction bases left unmatched: 9.

This clonotype is deemed medium-sized (0.01 to 0.1%). The chain recombines TRBV6-5 with TRBJ1-5; D unclear. Trimming shortened V by 0 bases and J by 3 bases, and 15 bases separated the two germline ends. CDR3 length equals 17 residues. From germline, CDR1 is MNHEY and CDR2 SVGAGI. DNA of the CDR3: TGTGCCAGCAGTTACTCGCTCGTCGCGGCAAACAATCAGCCCCAGCATTTT. It codes for CASSYSLVAANNQPQHF.

This clonotype is termed medium-sized. The chain joins TRBV20-1 to TRBJ1-4; D is possibly TRBD1 (6 bases). CDR3 length: 14 amino acids. V gave up 1 base and J gave up 7 bases, with 13 bases separating them. Germline CDR1 is DFQATT and CDR2 is SNEGSKA (reference sequence). The DNA for the CDR3 is TGCAGTGCTAGAGTGGCAGGGGTGCGTGAAAAACTGTTTTTT. Protein: CSARVAGVREKLFF.

Worth noting for this clonotype: Given a far larger clone just one base away, this is likely a sequencing read error. CDR3 bases: TGTGCCAGCAGCTCGAGACAGTTCTACGCTAACTATGGCTACACCTTC. This codes for CASSSRQFYANYGYTF. The chain employs TRBV5-6 and TRBJ1-2, with D possibly being TRBD1 (5 bases). This CDR3 comprises 16 residues. CDR1 SGHDT and CDR2 YYEEEE come from the germline V gene. The V end lost 3 bases, the J end lost 0 bases, and 15 bases lay between the germline ends.

The chain has TRBV5-3 and TRBJ2-1; 15 nucleotides line up with TRBD2. TRBV5-3 is annotated as an ORF whose role is uncertain. The CDR3 is 21 amino acids. The J segment lost 7 bases and the V segment lost 4 bases, leaving 21 bases of the junction unmatched. CDR3 coding DNA: TGTGCCAGAAGCCGAAGAGCGGGACTAGCGGGGGGCCGTATCTTTTGGAATGAGCAGTTCTTC. Amino acid sequence: CARSRRAGLAGGRIFWNEQFF.

Judged by abundance, this clonotype is medium-sized. The chain combines TRBV12-3 or TRBV12-4 with TRBJ1-5; D is uncertain. Trimming removed 1 base from V and 7 bases from J, with 8 bases in between. The CDR3 extends over 13 amino acids. CDR3 region: CASSLGQIQPQHF. CDR3 coding DNA: TGTGCCAGCAGTTTAGGACAAATCCAGCCCCAGCATTTT.

In its sample, this clonotype ranks as medium-sized. The chain is built from TRBV20-1 and TRBJ2-1; 12 nucleotides agree with TRBD1. V shed 7 bases and J 8 bases; nucleotides not matched to a gene: 9. The CDR3 covers 14 residues. CDR1 is DFQATT, CDR2 SNEGSKA, per germline (reference sequence). CDR3 sequence reads: CSGSTGQGAYEQFF. CDR3 bases: TGCAGTGGATCTACGGGACAGGGGGCCTATGAGCAGTTCTTC.

This clonotype rates as medium-sized. The V call is TRBV10-3, the J call TRBJ2-7; D is perhaps TRBD1 (6 bases). CDR3 length: 13 amino acids. CDR1 and CDR2 (germline): ENHRY, SYGVKD. Trimming took 4 bases from V and 5 from J, leaving 12 bases between them. The DNA for the CDR3 is TGTGCCATCAGTGGGGTACAGGGAAACGAGCAGTACTTC. Its translation: CAISGVQGNEQYF.

Concerning this clonotype: The germline gene is not matched at one end of the junction; a read error may be the cause. The chain recombines TRBV6-1 with TRBJ2-7, with 7 nucleotides matching TRBD1. From germline, CDR1 is MNHNS and CDR2 SASEGT. CDR3 size: 14 residues. CDR3 DNA: TGTGCCAGCAGGACAGGGCTCAGGGGCTACGAGCCGTTCTTC. This translates into CASRTGLRGYEPFF.

This clonotype is labeled as medium-sized. This sequence joins TRBV20-1 and TRBJ2-7; D not certain. This CDR3 comprises 12 residues. Between the trimmed V and J ends, which lost 3 bases and 1 base, there was a span of 7 bases. In germline, CDR1 is DFQATT, CDR2 SNEGSKA (reference sequence). Here the CDR3 DNA reads TGCAGTGCTAGCGTGAGTTCCTACGAGCAGTACTTC. Translation: CSASVSSYEQYF.

Sample share makes this clonotype medium-sized. The V gene is TRBV7-2, the J gene TRBJ1-2, with D perhaps matching TRBD1 (6 bases). The V gene lost 2 bases and the J gene lost 14 bases, with 18 bases spanning the gap. The CDR3 is 13 amino acids. CDR1 is SGHTA, CDR2 FQGNSA, per germline. Written as DNA, the CDR3 is TGTGCCAGCAGCTTAAGACAGAGGGGGGGTGGGACCTTC. This sequence encodes CASSLRQRGGGTF.

This clonotype ranks as medium-sized. This chain's CDR3 is CASSPLTLDRERTGELFF. DNA of the CDR3: TGTGCCAGCAGTCCGCTAACTCTGGACAGGGAGAGGACCGGGGAGCTGTTTTTT. The chain combines TRBV6-5 with TRBJ2-2, with 8 bases that match TRBD1. CDR1 is MNHEY and CDR2 is SVGAGI in the germline V gene. There are 18 residues in the CDR3. Trimming removed 5 bases from V and 5 bases from J; junction bases left unmatched: 16.

Judged by abundance, this clonotype is medium-sized. The V and J genes are TRBV20-1 and TRBJ2-2; D is perhaps TRBD2 (6 bases). With 4 bases removed from V and 1 base from J, the gap between germline ends came to 10 bases. Germline V lookup: CDR1 DFQATT, CDR2 SNEGSKA (reference sequence). This CDR3 is built from 14 residues. The CDR3: CSAMGLENTGELFF. The CDR3, as DNA: TGCAGTGCTATGGGACTCGAGAACACCGGGGAGCTGTTTTTT.

In its sample, this clonotype is large (0.1 to 1%). This chain joins TRBV29-1 and TRBJ1-4; the match to TRBD1 covers 7 bases. V was pared by 7 bases and J by 0 bases, with 5 bases of the junction left unmatched. Germline V CDR1 and CDR2: SQVTM, ANQGSEA. This CDR3 comprises 14 residues. CDR3 nucleotide sequence: TGCAGCGCCACAGGGGCTACAACTAATGAAAAACTGTTTTTT. This encodes CSATGATTNEKLFF. Looking up the rest from reference TRBV29-1 and TRBJ1-4 gives the full variable domain: SAVISQKPSRDICQRGTSLTIQCQVDSQVTMMFWYRQQPGQSLTLIATANQGSEATYESGFVIDKFPISRPNLTFSTLTVSNMSPEDSSIYLCSATGATTNEKLFFGSGTQLSVL.

The J gene is TRBJ1-5, the V gene TRBV28; D unclear. The CDR3 has 16 amino acids. V lost 2 bases and J 1 base, leaving 12 bases between the germline ends. Germline loops: CDR1 MDHEN, CDR2 SYDVKM. CDR3 coding DNA: TGTGCCAGCAGTTTAACAACAACCCGGAGCAATCAGCCCCAGCATTTT. Translating it yields CASSLTTTRSNQPQHF.

In its sample, this clonotype ranks as large. The chain combines TRBV18 with TRBJ2-2, with D unresolved. V was pared by 6 bases and J by 4 bases, with 6 bases between. Germline V gene sequence: CDR1 KGHSH, CDR2 LQKENI. There are 12 residues in the CDR3. In DNA, the CDR3 is TGTGCCAGCTCTACCACCACCGGGGAGCTGTTTTTT. Translating gives CASSTTTGELFF.

By share of the sample, this clonotype is large (0.1 to 1%). This chain links TRBV6-2 or TRBV6-3 with TRBJ1-5; 7 bases are a match to TRBD1. V lost 1 base and J lost 4; bases outside the gene matches: 4. Germline V gene lookup returns CDR1 MNHEY and CDR2 SVGEGT. The CDR3 is 15 amino acids. This CDR3 reads CASSYLRQGNQPQHF. The CDR3 region has the DNA TGTGCCAGCAGTTACTTAAGACAGGGTAATCAGCCCCAGCATTTT.

By its share, this clonotype is medium-sized. The chain recombines TRBV12-3 or TRBV12-4 with TRBJ2-7, with 9 bases matching TRBD1. The CDR3 runs 15 residues. V was clipped by 4 bases and J by 0 bases; unmatched bases: 4. The DNA for the CDR3 is TGTGCCAGCAGTTCTGACAGGGGGAGCTCCTACGAGCAGTACTTC. Amino acid sequence: CASSSDRGSSYEQYF.

This clonotype is termed large. J is TRBJ1-4 and V is TRBV20-1; D is unclear. CDR1 DFQATT and CDR2 SNEGSKA come from the germline V gene (reference sequence). The length of the CDR3 is 13 residues. V was cut by 3 bases and J by 4 bases, with 9 bases left in between. CDR3 sequence (DNA): TGCAGTGCTAGGGTGGTCGGTAATGAAAAACTGTTTTTT. Translating it yields CSARVVGNEKLFF.

As concerns this clonotype: The likely explanation is a read error, given a far larger clone one base away. The chain couples TRBV6-5 to TRBJ1-2, with unresolved D. CDR3 length: 13 residues. Germline CDR1 reads MNHEY; CDR2 reads SVGAGI. The ends were cut back, 4 bases at V and 5 bases at J, with 11 bases in the middle. CDR3 DNA: TGTGCCAGCAGTTTCTCGATTGGGTATGGCTACACCTTC. Its protein is CASSFSIGYGYTF.

By sample share, this clonotype is large. The rearrangement uses TRBV12-3 or TRBV12-4 and TRBJ1-5; D uncertain. This CDR3 is 18 amino acids long. V lost 6 bases and J lost 5, with 26 bases in between. The CDR3 sequence is CASSPTTGVGGVDQPQHF. CDR3 bases: TGTGCCAGCAGCCCTACCACTGGGGTGGGCGGAGTCGATCAGCCCCAGCATTTT.

In its sample, this clonotype is medium-sized. J is TRBJ2-1 and V is TRBV12-3 or TRBV12-4; no reliable D call. The length of the CDR3 is 15 residues. Trimming removed 7 bases from V and 4 bases from J, with 17 bases in between. The CDR3 nucleotides read TGTGCCAGCACCATAAGTGGGTCCCCTTACAATGAGCAGTTCTTC. This encodes CASTISGSPYNEQFF.

This clonotype counts as large (0.1 to 1%). The gene calls are TRBV6-1 and TRBJ1-5, with no clear D. Trimming removed 5 bases at V and 5 bases at J, with 10 bases between. This CDR3 comprises 13 residues. Germline V gives CDR1 MNHNS, CDR2 SASEGT. CDR3 loop: CASSREVDQPQHF. CDR3 coding DNA: TGTGCCAGCAGTAGGGAGGTGGATCAGCCCCAGCATTTT.

This clonotype is judged medium-sized. This chain uses TRBV20-1 with TRBJ1-2, with TRBD1 identical over 9 bases. The V gene end was trimmed by 6 bases and the J gene end by 4 bases; junction bases not matched to a gene: 6. Germline values: CDR1 DFQATT, CDR2 SNEGSKA (reference sequence). CDR3 length: 13 residues. In DNA, the CDR3 is TGCAGTGCCAGGGGGACAGGGCCCTATGGCTACACCTTC. It translates to CSARGTGPYGYTF.

Regarding this clonotype: This likely traces to a read error, being one base from a far larger clone. This chain uses TRBV6-6 with TRBJ1-2; D is ambiguous. In germline, CDR1 is MNHNY, CDR2 SVGAGI (reference sequence). The CDR3 contains 16 residues. The CDR3 protein is CASSLDGPNSHYSYTF. The CDR3 DNA reads TGTGCCAGCAGTCTCGACGGCCCAAACAGTCACTATAGCTACACCTTC.

This clonotype counts as medium-sized (0.01 to 0.1%). The rearrangement uses TRBV3-1 and TRBJ1-5, with D possibly being TRBD1 (5 bases). There are 12 residues in the CDR3. Germline CDR1 and CDR2: LGHDT and YNNKEL (reference sequence). V was pared by 6 bases and J by 4 bases, with 7 bases between. CDR3 residues: CASSGGNQPQHF. The CDR3 nucleotides read TGTGCCAGCAGTGGGGGGAATCAGCCCCAGCATTTT.

This clonotype ranks as medium-sized (0.01 to 0.1%). This chain joins TRBV6-6 and TRBJ2-7; no reliable D call. V lost 5 bases, J lost 5 bases, and 13 bases lay in between. The germline V gene encodes CDR1 MNHNY and CDR2 SVGAGI (reference sequence). CDR3 length equals 13 residues. In DNA form, the CDR3 reads TGTGCCAGCAGTCCTTCGTCTGCAAACGAGCAGTACTTC. Translation: CASSPSSANEQYF.